These T cell receptor beta chains were read from a single sample in a study of T-cell memory formation after mild COVID-19. From the 5' RACE reads, TCRdb called clonotypes with MiXCR, one entry per CDR3 protein. The data hold 190,000 or so distinct CDR3 sequences, with about 22% observed a single time. Sequencing was performed on PBMCs or a T cell subset sorted from them (not recorded which). Receptors originate from an adult woman who had mild COVID-19 (a few samples of this study predate the infection). Cell type and time point are not known. CDR3s include the opening cysteine and the closing phenylalanine or tryptophan. Each record gives: J gene, clone size, D gene, V gene, CDR3 protein, CDR3 DNA. D genes are given only for firm matches. Size tells how often a clone was seen (once, few, many) or the class of an expanded clone, and some rows leave it out.

j_gene: TRBJ1-1
abundance: once
d_gene: TRBD1
v_gene: TRBV5-1
CDR3aa: CASSLTQGQNTEAFF
CDR3nt: TGCGCCAGCAGCCTAACACAGGGGCAGAACACTGAAGCTTTCTTT

j_gene: TRBJ1-2
abundance: NA
d_gene: NA
v_gene: TRBV29-1
CDR3aa: CSVEGEAGLNYGYTF
CDR3nt: TGCAGCGTTGAAGGGGAAGCAGGGCTTAACTATGGCTACACCTTC

j_gene: TRBJ2-7
abundance: few
d_gene: TRBD2
v_gene: TRBV12-3/TRBV12-4
CDR3aa: CASSPEREPNKQYF
CDR3nt: TGTGCCAGCAGTCCTGAGCGGGAGCCTAATAAGCAGTACTTC

j_gene: TRBJ2-7
abundance: NA
d_gene: NA
v_gene: TRBV30
CDR3aa: CAWTGLTYEQYF
CDR3nt: TGTGCCTGGACGGGACTTACCTACGAGCAGTACTTC

j_gene: TRBJ1-1
abundance: NA
d_gene: NA
v_gene: TRBV18
CDR3aa: CATSHGGPDTEAFF
CDR3nt: TGTGCCACCTCCCACGGGGGGCCAGACACTGAAGCTTTCTTT

j_gene: TRBJ2-5
abundance: few
d_gene: NA
v_gene: TRBV7-9
CDR3aa: CASSLGLGWAETQYF
CDR3nt: TGTGCCAGCAGCTTAGGATTAGGATGGGCGGAGACCCAGTACTTC

j_gene: TRBJ2-3
abundance: few
d_gene: TRBD1
v_gene: TRBV5-1
CDR3aa: CASSPGTGRNTQYF
CDR3nt: TGCGCCAGCAGCCCCGGGACAGGGAGAAATACGCAGTATTTT

j_gene: TRBJ1-2
abundance: few
d_gene: NA
v_gene: TRBV6-1
CDR3aa: CASSDGSAYGYTF
CDR3nt: TGTGCCAGCAGTGATGGGTCCGCCTATGGCTACACCTTC

j_gene: TRBJ1-1
abundance: NA
d_gene: TRBD1
v_gene: TRBV5-1
CDR3aa: CACSRLPPGQGLMNTEAFF
CDR3nt: TGCGCCTGCAGCCGCCTTCCCCCCGGACAGGGTCTCATGAACACTGAAGCTTTCTTT

j_gene: TRBJ2-1
abundance: few
d_gene: NA
v_gene: TRBV6-6
CDR3aa: CASSYTRNEQFF
CDR3nt: TGTGCCAGCAGTTACACGCGGAATGAGCAGTTCTTC

j_gene: TRBJ1-1
abundance: many
d_gene: NA
v_gene: TRBV29-1
CDR3aa: CSADGQTNTEAFF
CDR3nt: TGCAGCGCTGACGGACAGACGAACACTGAAGCTTTCTTT

j_gene: TRBJ2-7
abundance: few
d_gene: TRBD2
v_gene: TRBV4-3
CDR3aa: CASSQDSGRVTEQYF
CDR3nt: TGCGCCAGCAGCCAAGACAGCGGGAGAGTTACCGAGCAGTACTTC

j_gene: TRBJ2-5
abundance: few
d_gene: TRBD2
v_gene: TRBV12-3/TRBV12-4
CDR3aa: CASSLYQGGVETQYF
CDR3nt: TGTGCCAGCAGTTTATACCAGGGAGGGGTAGAGACCCAGTACTTC

j_gene: TRBJ2-2
abundance: few
d_gene: NA
v_gene: TRBV5-1
CDR3aa: CASSLAAGNTGELFF
CDR3nt: TGCGCCAGCAGCTTGGCCGCGGGTAACACCGGGGAGCTGTTTTTT

j_gene: TRBJ2-7
abundance: few
d_gene: NA
v_gene: TRBV9
CDR3aa: CASSPTRDPTYEQYF
CDR3nt: TGTGCCAGCAGCCCAACACGGGATCCAACCTACGAGCAGTACTTC

j_gene: TRBJ2-5
abundance: few
d_gene: TRBD2
v_gene: TRBV24-1
CDR3aa: CATSDPGLAGVETQYF
CDR3nt: TGTGCCACCAGTGATCCGGGACTAGCGGGAGTAGAGACCCAGTACTTC

j_gene: TRBJ1-1
abundance: NA
d_gene: NA
v_gene: TRBV7-6
CDR3aa: CASSLAGGELNTEAFF
CDR3nt: TGTGCCAGCAGCTTAGCGGGGGGGGAATTGAACACTGAAGCTTTCTTT

j_gene: TRBJ1-1
abundance: NA
d_gene: NA
v_gene: TRBV5-5
CDR3aa: CASSFGLWTENTEAFF
CDR3nt: TGTGCCAGCAGCTTTGGCCTTTGGACGGAGAACACTGAAGCTTTCTTT

j_gene: TRBJ2-1
abundance: NA
d_gene: NA
v_gene: TRBV7-9
CDR3aa: CASSLGLPPFF
CDR3nt: TGTGCCAGCAGCTTAGGCCTGCCTCCGTTCTTC

j_gene: TRBJ2-3
abundance: few
d_gene: TRBD2
v_gene: TRBV7-9
CDR3aa: CASSLIGGRAKDTQYF
CDR3nt: TGTGCCAGCAGCTTAATAGGCGGGAGGGCCAAGGATACGCAGTATTTT

j_gene: TRBJ2-3
abundance: few
d_gene: TRBD1
v_gene: TRBV7-9
CDR3aa: CASSGTEPPTDTQYF
CDR3nt: TGTGCCAGCAGCGGGACAGAGCCACCCACAGATACGCAGTATTTT

j_gene: TRBJ1-1
abundance: few
d_gene: NA
v_gene: TRBV7-9
CDR3aa: CASSPPFVGATNTEAFF
CDR3nt: TGTGCCAGCAGCCCTCCTTTTGTGGGCGCTACGAACACTGAAGCTTTCTTT

j_gene: TRBJ2-1
abundance: few
d_gene: TRBD2
v_gene: TRBV6-5
CDR3aa: CASSAGTSGGVSYNEQFF
CDR3nt: TGTGCCAGCAGTGCCGGGACTAGCGGGGGGGTTTCCTACAATGAGCAGTTCTTC

j_gene: TRBJ1-5
abundance: few
d_gene: NA
v_gene: TRBV23-1
CDR3aa: CASSQSSRRGQPQHF
CDR3nt: TGCGCCAGCAGTCAATCTTCCAGACGCGGTCAGCCCCAGCATTTT

j_gene: TRBJ1-6
abundance: NA
d_gene: TRBD1
v_gene: TRBV7-9
CDR3aa: CASSTPGQGNSPLHF
CDR3nt: TGTGCCAGCAGCACCCCTGGACAGGGGAATTCACCCCTCCACTTT

j_gene: TRBJ2-1
abundance: many
d_gene: NA
v_gene: TRBV11-1
CDR3aa: CASSLSSEQFF
CDR3nt: TGTGCCAGCAGCTTGAGCTCTGAGCAGTTCTTC

j_gene: TRBJ2-7
abundance: few
d_gene: TRBD2
v_gene: TRBV7-6
CDR3aa: CASSPLSGSAYEQYF
CDR3nt: TGTGCCAGCAGCCCCCTTAGCGGGAGTGCCTACGAGCAGTACTTC

j_gene: TRBJ2-2
abundance: few
d_gene: TRBD1
v_gene: TRBV25-1
CDR3aa: CASSITGAGELFF
CDR3nt: TGTGCCAGCAGTATCACAGGGGCCGGGGAGCTGTTTTTT

j_gene: TRBJ2-7
abundance: few
d_gene: NA
v_gene: TRBV4-3
CDR3aa: CASSQDARGSYEQYF
CDR3nt: TGCGCCAGCAGCCAAGATGCTAGAGGTTCGTACGAGCAGTACTTC

j_gene: TRBJ2-2
abundance: NA
d_gene: NA
v_gene: TRBV30
CDR3aa: CAWSVALGAGELFF
CDR3nt: TGTGCCTGGAGTGTAGCGTTGGGCGCCGGGGAGCTGTTTTTT

j_gene: TRBJ2-5
abundance: NA
d_gene: NA
v_gene: TRBV12-3/TRBV12-4
CDR3aa: CASSSLRENQETQYF
CDR3nt: TGTGCCAGCAGTTCACTCAGGGAGAACCAAGAGACCCAGTACTTC

j_gene: TRBJ2-5
abundance: NA
d_gene: NA
v_gene: TRBV5-1
CDR3aa: CASSPPQGGDWKTQYF
CDR3nt: TGCGCCAGCAGCCCCCCACAGGGAGGGGATTGGAAGACCCAGTACTTC

j_gene: TRBJ2-2
abundance: many
d_gene: NA
v_gene: TRBV13
CDR3aa: CASSLPSTHSTGATGELFF
CDR3nt: TGTGCCAGCAGCTTACCTTCTACCCACAGCACGGGGGCGACCGGGGAGCTGTTTTTT

j_gene: TRBJ2-7
abundance: NA
d_gene: NA
v_gene: TRBV9
CDR3aa: CASSFADSSYEQQYF
CDR3nt: TGTGCCAGCAGCTTCGCGGACAGTTCTTACGAGCAGCAGTACTTC

j_gene: TRBJ2-2
abundance: few
d_gene: NA
v_gene: TRBV6-5
CDR3aa: CASGPRFLRWDTGELFF
CDR3nt: TGTGCCAGCGGCCCAAGATTCTTACGGTGGGATACCGGGGAGCTGTTTTTT

j_gene: TRBJ2-1
abundance: few
d_gene: NA
v_gene: TRBV24-1
CDR3aa: CATSDLGSYNEQFF
CDR3nt: TGTGCCACCAGTGATTTGGGCTCCTACAATGAGCAGTTCTTC

j_gene: TRBJ2-1
abundance: few
d_gene: NA
v_gene: TRBV29-1
CDR3aa: CSAGEGYNEQFF
CDR3nt: TGCAGCGCAGGGGAGGGTTACAATGAGCAGTTCTTC

j_gene: TRBJ2-1
abundance: NA
d_gene: NA
v_gene: TRBV3-1
CDR3aa: CASSQAWGNEQFF
CDR3nt: TGTGCCAGCAGCCAGGCTTGGGGCAATGAGCAGTTCTTC

j_gene: TRBJ2-3
abundance: NA
d_gene: NA
v_gene: TRBV6-2/TRBV6-3
CDR3aa: CASQGYTDTQYF
CDR3nt: TGTGCCAGCCAGGGGTACACAGATACGCAGTATTTT

j_gene: TRBJ2-7
abundance: NA
d_gene: NA
v_gene: TRBV29-1
CDR3aa: CSVEDGDNYEQYF
CDR3nt: TGCAGCGTTGAAGATGGGGACAACTACGAGCAGTACTTC

j_gene: TRBJ2-5
abundance: few
d_gene: TRBD2
v_gene: TRBV11-2
CDR3aa: CASSLDGTTGETQYF
CDR3nt: TGTGCCAGCAGCTTAGATGGGACTACGGGAGAGACCCAGTACTTC

j_gene: TRBJ2-5
abundance: NA
d_gene: TRBD1
v_gene: TRBV20-1
CDR3aa: CSAEGKRTGPAQTQYF
CDR3nt: TGCAGTGCTGAAGGGAAAAGGACAGGGCCAGCCCAGACCCAGTACTTC

j_gene: TRBJ2-7
abundance: few
d_gene: TRBD2
v_gene: TRBV10-3
CDR3aa: CAISESVGLAGGEQYF
CDR3nt: TGTGCCATCAGTGAGTCGGTGGGACTAGCGGGGGGTGAGCAGTACTTC

j_gene: TRBJ2-5
abundance: many
d_gene: NA
v_gene: TRBV6-1
CDR3aa: CASSEEAGNQETQYF
CDR3nt: TGTGCCAGCAGTGAAGAGGCGGGAAACCAAGAGACCCAGTACTTC

j_gene: TRBJ2-1
abundance: NA
d_gene: TRBD2
v_gene: TRBV19
CDR3aa: CASSKGTSGYNEQFF
CDR3nt: TGTGCCAGTAGTAAAGGGACTAGCGGCTACAATGAGCAGTTCTTC

j_gene: TRBJ2-2
abundance: few
d_gene: NA
v_gene: TRBV9
CDR3aa: CASLDGGTGELFF
CDR3nt: TGTGCCAGCCTCGACGGAGGTACCGGGGAGCTGTTTTTT

j_gene: TRBJ2-5
abundance: few
d_gene: NA
v_gene: TRBV27
CDR3aa: CASSWDGLRETQYF
CDR3nt: TGTGCCAGCAGTTGGGACGGCCTGAGGGAGACCCAGTACTTC

j_gene: TRBJ2-7
abundance: NA
d_gene: TRBD2
v_gene: TRBV7-6
CDR3aa: CASSPAGASYEQYF
CDR3nt: TGTGCCAGCAGCCCAGCGGGGGCTTCGTACGAGCAGTACTTC

j_gene: TRBJ2-3
abundance: few
d_gene: NA
v_gene: TRBV20-1
CDR3aa: CSARDGQNTDTQYF
CDR3nt: TGCAGTGCTAGAGACGGCCAAAACACAGATACGCAGTATTTT

j_gene: TRBJ1-2
abundance: few
d_gene: NA
v_gene: TRBV5-1
CDR3aa: CASSLGVAELDYGYTF
CDR3nt: TGCGCCAGCAGCTTGGGGGTAGCGGAACTTGACTATGGCTACACCTTC

j_gene: TRBJ1-6
abundance: NA
d_gene: NA
v_gene: TRBV23-1
CDR3aa: CASSQLPRPPLHF
CDR3nt: TGCGCCAGCAGTCAACTTCCCCGGCCCCCCCTCCACTTT

j_gene: TRBJ2-7
abundance: few
d_gene: NA
v_gene: TRBV2
CDR3aa: CASSEEASSYEQYF
CDR3nt: TGTGCCAGCAGTGAAGAGGCCAGCTCCTACGAGCAGTACTTC

j_gene: TRBJ2-3
abundance: few
d_gene: TRBD2
v_gene: TRBV24-1
CDR3aa: CATGTSGVTDTQYF
CDR3nt: TGTGCCACCGGGACTAGCGGCGTCACAGATACGCAGTATTTT

j_gene: TRBJ2-7
abundance: few
d_gene: NA
v_gene: TRBV20-1
CDR3aa: CSAREWTAYEQYF
CDR3nt: TGCAGTGCTAGGGAATGGACAGCCTACGAGCAGTACTTC

j_gene: TRBJ1-6
abundance: few
d_gene: NA
v_gene: TRBV5-5
CDR3aa: CASREGAKNSPLHF
CDR3nt: TGTGCCAGCCGGGAAGGGGCTAAGAATTCACCCCTCCACTTT

j_gene: TRBJ2-1
abundance: NA
d_gene: NA
v_gene: TRBV12-3/TRBV12-4
CDR3aa: CASSFLEQFF
CDR3nt: TGTGCCAGCAGTTTCCTTGAGCAGTTCTTC